Listed below are T cell receptor beta chains from one sample, sequenced in a study of OX40 agonist ivuxolimab in advanced cancers. Sequencing used immunoSEQ multiplex PCR; TCRdb keeps in-frame clones, though not all of them. Altogether approximately 87,000 clones are present, 80% to 90% being singletons, with the ten largest covering roughly 4.5%. Sequencing used CD4+ or CD8+ T cells sorted from blood, obtained in a trial of the OX40 agonist ivuxolimab. The receptors come from an adult with an advanced solid tumor such as melanoma, head and neck, liver or kidney cancer. Both conserved end residues are part of each CDR3. Each record gives: V gene, clone size, D gene, J gene, CDR3 length, CDR3 protein, CDR3 DNA. D genes are given only for firm matches. Clone size, where shown, is once, few, many, or a class for clones that have expanded.

v_call: TRBV6-5
clone_size: -
d_call: -
j_call: TRBJ2-7
cdr3_length: 15
cdr3_aa: CASSYQKDPPYEQYF
cdr3_nt: TGTGCCAGCAGTTACCAAAAAGACCCGCCCTACGAGCAGTACTTC

v_call: TRBV6-6
clone_size: -
d_call: TRBD2
j_call: TRBJ2-1
cdr3_length: 13
cdr3_aa: CASSRTSINEQFF
cdr3_nt: TGTGCCAGCAGCCGGACTAGCATCAATGAGCAGTTCTTC

v_call: TRBV30
clone_size: -
d_call: -
j_call: TRBJ2-7
cdr3_length: 13
cdr3_aa: CAWSVLGYYEQYF
cdr3_nt: TGTGCCTGGAGTGTACTCGGGTACTACGAGCAGTACTTC

v_call: TRBV5-4
clone_size: -
d_call: -
j_call: TRBJ1-2
cdr3_length: 13
cdr3_aa: CASSLDGNYGYTF
cdr3_nt: TGTGCCAGCAGCTTGGACGGTAACTATGGCTACACCTTC

v_call: TRBV10-3
clone_size: -
d_call: -
j_call: TRBJ2-5
cdr3_length: 14
cdr3_aa: CAISEANRQETQYF
cdr3_nt: TGTGCCATCAGTGAAGCTAACAGACAAGAGACCCAGTACTTC

v_call: TRBV10-3
clone_size: -
d_call: -
j_call: TRBJ1-4
cdr3_length: 14
cdr3_aa: CAISESQLNEKLFF
cdr3_nt: TGTGCCATCAGTGAGTCGCAGCTTAATGAAAAACTGTTTTTT

v_call: TRBV19
clone_size: -
d_call: -
j_call: TRBJ2-7
cdr3_length: 13
cdr3_aa: CASSSGAFVEQYF
cdr3_nt: TGTGCCAGTAGCTCGGGGGCCTTCGTCGAGCAGTACTTC

v_call: TRBV23-1
clone_size: -
d_call: -
j_call: TRBJ2-5
cdr3_length: 14
cdr3_aa: CASSLSGVQETQYF
cdr3_nt: TGCGCCAGCAGTCTCTCGGGAGTGCAAGAGACCCAGTACTTC

v_call: TRBV30
clone_size: -
d_call: -
j_call: TRBJ2-1
cdr3_length: 12
cdr3_aa: CAWSVTADVQFF
cdr3_nt: TGTGCCTGGAGTGTAACGGCCGATGTCCAGTTCTTC

v_call: TRBV2
clone_size: -
d_call: -
j_call: TRBJ2-3
cdr3_length: 14
cdr3_aa: CASSEGSTKDTQYF
cdr3_nt: TGTGCCAGCAGTGAAGGGTCTACCAAAGATACGCAGTATTTT

v_call: TRBV7-9
clone_size: -
d_call: -
j_call: TRBJ2-1
cdr3_length: 14
cdr3_aa: CASTRPEGGNEQFF
cdr3_nt: TGTGCCAGCACCCGTCCCGAGGGGGGGAATGAGCAGTTCTTC

v_call: TRBV6-1
clone_size: -
d_call: -
j_call: TRBJ2-7
cdr3_length: 15
cdr3_aa: CASSEMRTSVYEQYF
cdr3_nt: TGTGCCAGCAGTGAAATGCGGACGTCCGTCTACGAGCAGTACTTC

v_call: TRBV15
clone_size: -
d_call: -
j_call: TRBJ2-1
cdr3_length: 13
cdr3_aa: CATSTQLRNEQFF
cdr3_nt: TGTGCCACCAGCACACAACTTCGGAATGAGCAGTTCTTC

v_call: TRBV7-9
clone_size: -
d_call: TRBD2
j_call: TRBJ2-1
cdr3_length: 18
cdr3_aa: CASSLASRLAGVPNEQFF
cdr3_nt: TGTGCCAGCAGCTTAGCAAGCAGACTAGCGGGAGTCCCCAATGAGCAGTTCTTC

v_call: TRBV6-5
clone_size: -
d_call: -
j_call: TRBJ1-1
cdr3_length: 13
cdr3_aa: CASRTGEDRQAFF
cdr3_nt: TGTGCCAGCAGGACCGGCGAGGACAGACAAGCTTTCTTT

v_call: TRBV5-1
clone_size: -
d_call: -
j_call: TRBJ1-1
cdr3_length: 13
cdr3_aa: CASSLGGNTEAFF
cdr3_nt: TGCGCCAGCAGCTTAGGAGGGAACACTGAAGCTTTCTTT

v_call: TRBV5-1
clone_size: few
d_call: TRBD2
j_call: TRBJ2-3
cdr3_length: 14
cdr3_aa: CASTHGGRTDTQYF
cdr3_nt: TGCGCCAGCACCCACGGCGGGAGGACAGATACGCAGTATTTT

v_call: TRBV5-6
clone_size: -
d_call: TRBD1
j_call: TRBJ1-5
cdr3_length: 17
cdr3_aa: CASRPTGGSFGNQPQHF
cdr3_nt: TGTGCCAGCAGGCCGACAGGGGGGAGTTTTGGCAATCAGCCCCAGCATTTT

v_call: TRBV19
clone_size: -
d_call: -
j_call: TRBJ2-7
cdr3_length: 15
cdr3_aa: CASSVTSGPTGEQYF
cdr3_nt: TGTGCCAGTAGTGTGACTTCCGGGCCGACGGGGGAGCAGTACTTC

v_call: TRBV19
clone_size: -
d_call: -
j_call: TRBJ1-5
cdr3_length: 14
cdr3_aa: CASSGRDSNQPQHF
cdr3_nt: TGTGCCAGTAGTGGGCGGGACAGCAATCAGCCCCAGCATTTT

v_call: TRBV12-5
clone_size: -
d_call: -
j_call: TRBJ1-5
cdr3_length: 12
cdr3_aa: CASGLVNQPQHF
cdr3_nt: TGTGCTAGTGGTTTGGTAAATCAGCCCCAGCATTTT

v_call: TRBV6-5
clone_size: -
d_call: TRBD2
j_call: TRBJ2-7
cdr3_length: 14
cdr3_aa: CASSDTSGSHEQYF
cdr3_nt: TGTGCCAGCAGTGACACTAGCGGGAGTCACGAGCAGTACTTC

v_call: TRBV28
clone_size: -
d_call: -
j_call: TRBJ1-5
cdr3_length: 16
cdr3_aa: CASSLTGGYSNQPQHF
cdr3_nt: TGTGCCAGCAGTTTAACAGGAGGCTATAGCAATCAGCCCCAGCATTTT

v_call: TRBV5-1
clone_size: few
d_call: -
j_call: TRBJ2-1
cdr3_length: 13
cdr3_aa: CASSPDGYNEQFF
cdr3_nt: TGCGCCAGCAGCCCGGACGGATACAATGAGCAGTTCTTC

v_call: TRBV4-1
clone_size: -
d_call: TRBD2
j_call: TRBJ2-1
cdr3_length: 16
cdr3_aa: CASSSRTSGSMGEQFF
cdr3_nt: TGCGCCAGCAGCTCGCGGACTAGTGGGTCCATGGGTGAGCAGTTCTTC

v_call: TRBV28
clone_size: -
d_call: TRBD1
j_call: TRBJ2-7
cdr3_length: 12
cdr3_aa: CASWDSRDEQYF
cdr3_nt: TGTGCCAGCTGGGACAGTAGAGACGAGCAGTACTTC

v_call: TRBV5-1
clone_size: few
d_call: -
j_call: TRBJ1-2
cdr3_length: 16
cdr3_aa: CASSLNPTVANYGYTF
cdr3_nt: TGCGCCAGCAGCTTAAACCCGACAGTCGCCAACTATGGCTACACCTTC

v_call: TRBV4-1
clone_size: -
d_call: -
j_call: TRBJ2-2
cdr3_length: 15
cdr3_aa: CASSPSSGNTGELFF
cdr3_nt: TGCGCCAGCAGCCCATCTTCAGGGAACACCGGGGAGCTGTTTTTT

v_call: TRBV9
clone_size: -
d_call: TRBD1
j_call: TRBJ2-2
cdr3_length: 15
cdr3_aa: CASSARTGVDGELFF
cdr3_nt: TGTGCCAGCAGCGCCCGGACAGGGGTAGACGGGGAGCTGTTTTTT

v_call: TRBV2
clone_size: -
d_call: TRBD1
j_call: TRBJ1-2
cdr3_length: 15
cdr3_aa: CASSSSTGPNYGYTF
cdr3_nt: TGTGCCAGCAGCTCATCGACAGGGCCTAACTATGGCTACACCTTC

v_call: TRBV14
clone_size: -
d_call: TRBD2
j_call: TRBJ2-3
cdr3_length: 16
cdr3_aa: CASSQGLAGEEDTQYF
cdr3_nt: TGTGCCAGCAGCCAGGGACTAGCGGGAGAGGAAGATACGCAGTATTTT

v_call: TRBV7-2
clone_size: few
d_call: TRBD2
j_call: TRBJ2-1
cdr3_length: 16
cdr3_aa: CASSRWTSGAYNEQFF
cdr3_nt: TGTGCCAGCAGCAGATGGACTAGCGGGGCATACAATGAGCAGTTCTTC

v_call: TRBV6-1
clone_size: -
d_call: TRBD2
j_call: TRBJ2-1
cdr3_length: 16
cdr3_aa: CASSEAGTSGSYEQFF
cdr3_nt: TGTGCCAGCAGTGAGGCCGGGACTAGCGGGTCCTATGAGCAGTTCTTC

v_call: TRBV14
clone_size: -
d_call: TRBD2
j_call: TRBJ2-3
cdr3_length: 18
cdr3_aa: CASSRIPRVAGDTDTQYF
cdr3_nt: TGTGCCAGCAGCCGGATCCCCCGGGTAGCGGGGGACACAGATACGCAGTATTTT

v_call: TRBV19
clone_size: -
d_call: TRBD1
j_call: TRBJ1-1
cdr3_length: 14
cdr3_aa: CASSAGQGGTEAFF
cdr3_nt: TGTGCCAGTAGTGCGGGACAGGGGGGCACTGAAGCTTTCTTT

v_call: TRBV5-1
clone_size: -
d_call: -
j_call: TRBJ2-3
cdr3_length: 16
cdr3_aa: CASSLGDSPNTDTQYF
cdr3_nt: TGCGCCAGCAGCTTGGGGGACTCCCCTAACACAGATACGCAGTATTTT

v_call: TRBV9
clone_size: -
d_call: -
j_call: TRBJ2-1
cdr3_length: 13
cdr3_aa: CASSPTMAGGQFF
cdr3_nt: TGTGCCAGCAGCCCAACAATGGCCGGGGGGCAGTTCTTC

v_call: TRBV7-9
clone_size: -
d_call: -
j_call: TRBJ1-1
cdr3_length: 14
cdr3_aa: CASSAGGRETEAFF
cdr3_nt: TGTGCCAGCAGCGCCGGAGGGCGGGAGACTGAAGCTTTCTTT

v_call: TRBV11-3
clone_size: -
d_call: -
j_call: TRBJ2-1
cdr3_length: 15
cdr3_aa: CASSFPGTSYNEQFF
cdr3_nt: TGTGCCAGCAGCTTCCCGGGGACTTCATACAATGAGCAGTTCTTC

v_call: TRBV18
clone_size: -
d_call: TRBD1
j_call: TRBJ2-7
cdr3_length: 15
cdr3_aa: CASSWGQGALNEQYF
cdr3_nt: TGTGCCAGCTCATGGGGACAGGGGGCGCTTAACGAGCAGTACTTC

v_call: TRBV28
clone_size: -
d_call: -
j_call: TRBJ2-5
cdr3_length: 14
cdr3_aa: CASSGAGARETQYF
cdr3_nt: TGTGCCAGCAGTGGGGCGGGGGCGCGAGAGACCCAGTACTTC

v_call: TRBV5-8
clone_size: -
d_call: -
j_call: TRBJ2-1
cdr3_length: 17
cdr3_aa: CASSLLEGGGSYNEQFF
cdr3_nt: TGTGCCAGCAGCTTGCTAGAGGGTGGAGGCTCCTACAATGAGCAGTTCTTC

v_call: TRBV27
clone_size: -
d_call: TRBD1
j_call: TRBJ1-1
cdr3_length: 16
cdr3_aa: CASSLVAGGLVTEAFF
cdr3_nt: TGTGCCAGCAGTTTGGTGGCAGGGGGCTTAGTTACTGAAGCTTTCTTT

v_call: TRBV7-6
clone_size: -
d_call: -
j_call: TRBJ2-5
cdr3_length: 14
cdr3_aa: CAIRPEGVGETQYF
cdr3_nt: TGTGCCATCAGACCAGAGGGAGTTGGAGAGACCCAGTACTTC

v_call: TRBV5-1
clone_size: once
d_call: TRBD2
j_call: TRBJ2-7
cdr3_length: 15
cdr3_aa: CASSGGLAGMDGQYF
cdr3_nt: TGCGCCAGCAGCGGGGGACTAGCGGGAATGGATGGGCAGTACTTC

v_call: TRBV5-1
clone_size: few
d_call: TRBD1
j_call: TRBJ1-1
cdr3_length: 15
cdr3_aa: CASRVSGQPNTEAFF
cdr3_nt: TGCGCCAGCAGGGTTTCGGGACAGCCAAACACTGAAGCTTTCTTT

v_call: TRBV11-2
clone_size: -
d_call: -
j_call: TRBJ2-1
cdr3_length: 16
cdr3_aa: CASSLGPTGAYNEQFF
cdr3_nt: TGTGCCAGCAGCTTAGGACCCACCGGGGCGTACAATGAGCAGTTCTTC

v_call: TRBV7-9
clone_size: -
d_call: -
j_call: TRBJ2-1
cdr3_length: 13
cdr3_aa: CASSLAEVQSWFF
cdr3_nt: TGTGCCAGCAGCTTAGCGGAGGTGCAGAGCTGGTTCTTC

v_call: TRBV18
clone_size: -
d_call: -
j_call: TRBJ1-4
cdr3_length: 14
cdr3_aa: CASTMRDHNEKLFF
cdr3_nt: TGTGCCAGCACAATGAGGGACCATAATGAAAAACTGTTTTTT